This T cell receptor beta chain is drawn from a study of technical replicates of blood from a few donors. Clones were sequenced by immunoSEQ multiplex PCR, and TCRdb holds only the in-frame ones, with some missing. The sample records roughly 56,000 clones, about 95% being singletons. The sample consisted of PBMCs. This clonotype was sampled from a human donor in good health. Some clones in this sample may be carry-over from other donors' samples.

The CDR3 nucleotides are TGTGCCAGCAGCCTATTGGGGGCGAGAGGGAATTCACCCCTCCACTTT. Protein: CASSLLGARGNSPLHF. This chain uses TRBV7-2 with TRBJ1-6; weak D call: TRBD1 (6 bases). The CDR3 consists of 16 residues. CDR1 is SGHTA, CDR2 FQGNSA, per germline. Trimming stripped 5 bases from V and 7 bases from J, with 18 bases between.